This entry lists 21 T cell receptor beta chains sequenced from one sample in a study of OX40 agonist ivuxolimab in advanced cancers. The method was immunoSEQ multiplex PCR; TCRdb's version includes in-frame clones alone and lacks a portion of them. The sample shows roughly 67,000 clones, over 90% of them seen only once. The specimen comprised CD4+ or CD8+ T cells sorted from blood, sampled in a trial of the OX40 agonist ivuxolimab. All receptors derive from an adult with an advanced solid tumor such as melanoma, head and neck, liver or kidney cancer.

The rearrangement uses TRBV2 and TRBJ1-1; TRBD1 might be the D (5 bases). The CDR3 length is 13 residues. Trimming pared 8 bases from V and 0 bases from J, leaving 10 bases between. The germline V gene encodes CDR1 SNHLY and CDR2 FYNNEI. Here the CDR3 reads CASPTDMNTEAFF. The CDR3 DNA follows: TGTGCCAGCCCGACAGACATGAACACTGAAGCTTTCTTT.

The chain is built from TRBV4-3 and TRBJ2-1, with 10 bases lining up with TRBD2. This CDR3 has 17 residues. J gave up 3 bases and V 2 bases, and 7 bases lay outside the gene matches. CDR1 is LGHNA, CDR2 YSLEER, per germline. The CDR3 spells CASSQLLAGESYNEQFF. DNA of the CDR3: TGCGCCAGCAGCCAACTCCTAGCGGGAGAAAGCTACAATGAGCAGTTCTTC.

V is TRBV29-1 and J is TRBJ2-7, with D tentatively TRBD1 (6 bases). The CDR3 contains 12 residues. V was clipped by 5 bases and J by 4 bases, with 12 bases between them. Per the germline V gene, CDR1 is SQVTM and CDR2 is ANQGSEA. The DNA of the CDR3 is TGCAGCGTTTATACAGGGAAATACGAGCAGTACTTC. This codes for CSVYTGKYEQYF.

The rearrangement uses TRBV4-3 and TRBJ2-7, with D unresolved. The CDR3 is 15 residues long. Trimming removed 0 bases from V and 0 bases from J, with 9 bases in between. Germline V CDR1 and CDR2: LGHNA, YSLEER. The CDR3 protein is CASSQDRLASYEQYF. Here the CDR3 DNA reads TGCGCCAGCAGCCAAGATAGGCTGGCCTCCTACGAGCAGTACTTC.

V is TRBV28 and J is TRBJ1-1, with TRBD1 identical over 7 bases. The V and J ends lost 3 bases and 4 bases, in that order; junction bases with no gene match: 2. The V gene's germline CDR1 is MDHEN and CDR2 SYDVKM. CDR3 length equals 13 residues. As DNA, the CDR3 is TGTGCCAGCAGTTTTGGGACAGTCACTGAAGCTTTCTTT. It codes for CASSFGTVTEAFF.

This chain links TRBV12-5 with TRBJ2-3; 8 nucleotides line up with TRBD1. CDR3 length equals 17 residues. Germline trimming cut 1 base from V and 2 bases from J; bases unmatched to any gene: 8. Germline V gives CDR1 LGHNT, CDR2 FRNRAP. This CDR3 reads CASGLGTGTGITDTQYF. The CDR3 DNA reads TGTGCTAGTGGTTTGGGGACCGGGACAGGTATCACAGATACGCAGTATTTT.

V is TRBV4-1 and J is TRBJ2-1; 7 nucleotides line up with TRBD1. The CDR3 has 13 residues. With V trimmed by 2 bases and J by 8 bases, 3 bases remained unmatched. Germline V gene lookup returns CDR1 MGHRA and CDR2 YSYEKL. The CDR3 is CASSQTGAYEQFF. The CDR3 DNA is TGCGCCAGCAGCCAAACAGGGGCCTATGAGCAGTTCTTC.

The rearrangement links TRBV2 to TRBJ1-4; TRBD1 aligns across 10 bases. The germline V gene has CDR1 SNHLY and CDR2 FYNNEI. The CDR3 sequence is 15 residues long. After removal of 4 bases from V and 8 bases from J, the junction contained 7 bases not matched to a gene. The CDR3 loop reads CASSVGQGVLEKLFF. In nucleotides, the CDR3 is TGTGCCAGCAGTGTAGGACAGGGGGTTTTAGAAAAACTGTTTTTT.

V and J are TRBV19 and TRBJ1-5; tentatively, D is TRBD1 (5 bases). The germline V gene encodes CDR1 LNHDA and CDR2 SQIVND (reference sequence). V was trimmed by 3 bases and J by 0 bases, leaving 9 bases between them. The CDR3 length is 15 residues. CDR3 sequence: CASSIPGNSNQPQHF. CDR3 nucleotides: TGTGCCAGTAGTATCCCAGGGAATAGCAATCAGCCCCAGCATTTT.

V usage is TRBV5-1 and J usage is TRBJ1-1; 8 bases are a match to TRBD1. Germline lookup yields CDR1 SGHRS and CDR2 YFSETQ. The CDR3 sequence is 15 residues long. V was clipped by 5 bases and J by 0 bases; unmatched bases: 6. CDR3 sequence (DNA): TGCGCCAGCAGGGACAGGGACCAGATGAACACTGAAGCTTTCTTT. As protein: CASRDRDQMNTEAFF.

This clone is categorized as large (0.1 to 1%). The chain joins TRBV27 to TRBJ1-1; D is unclear. V lost 1 base, J lost 7 bases, and 10 bases lay in between. This CDR3 comprises 13 residues. Per the germline V gene, CDR1 is MNHEY and CDR2 is SMNVEV (reference sequence). The CDR3 region is CASSLYSRSEAFF. The CDR3 nucleotides read TGTGCCAGCAGTTTATACTCCAGGAGTGAAGCTTTCTTT.

The rearrangement links TRBV19 to TRBJ2-3; D ambiguous. The V gene's germline CDR1 is LNHDA and CDR2 SQIVND (reference sequence). This CDR3 region has 11 residues. V was cut by 8 bases and J by 4 bases, with 7 bases left in between. CDR3 residues: CASEESDTQYF. In DNA, the CDR3 is TGTGCCAGTGAAGAATCAGATACGCAGTATTTT.

The chain joins TRBV29-1 to TRBJ1-1; 8 positions agree with TRBD1. V shed 0 bases, J shed 4 bases, and the junction held 7 bases outside the gene matches. The CDR3 covers 15 residues. The germline gives CDR1 SQVTM, CDR2 ANQGSEA. The CDR3 DNA follows: TGCAGCGTTGAAGATCGGACAGGGACGGGCACTGAAGCTTTCTTT. Encoded protein: CSVEDRTGTGTEAFF.

On this clone: The sample holds other DNA sequences that translate to the same CDR3. This sequence joins TRBV19 and TRBJ2-1; 13 positions agree with TRBD2. Germline CDR1 and CDR2: LNHDA and SQIVND (reference sequence). The length of the CDR3 is 17 residues. The junction had 4 bases not matched to a gene; V was cut back by 5 bases and J by 0 bases. The CDR3 nucleotides read TGTGCCAGTAGTGTTACTAGCGGGGGGGACTCCTACAATGAGCAGTTCTTC. It encodes CASSVTSGGDSYNEQFF.

This clone turned up a few times. V and J are TRBV6-1 and TRBJ1-2; TRBD1 might be the D (5 bases). V lost 2 bases to trimming and J lost 4 bases, with 14 bases between them. The CDR3 extends over 15 amino acids. Germline values: CDR1 MNHNS, CDR2 SASEGT. The CDR3 sequence: CASSESPGGGYGYTF. For the CDR3, the DNA is TGTGCCAGCAGTGAAAGTCCCGGGGGAGGCTATGGCTACACCTTC.

J is TRBJ1-4 and V is TRBV7-9; 8 bases are shared with TRBD1. Germline-derived CDR1 and CDR2 are SEHNR and FQNEAQ (reference sequence). The CDR3 is made up of 15 amino acids. With V trimmed by 0 bases and J by 4 bases, 1 base remained unmatched. CDR3 in DNA: TGTGCCAGCAGCTTAGCCGACAGGGGTAATGAAAAACTGTTTTTT. Translating gives CASSLADRGNEKLFF.

The V call is TRBV27, the J call TRBJ1-1; D not certain. Germline CDR1 is MNHEY and CDR2 is SMNVEV (reference sequence). The ends were cut back, 5 bases at V and 2 bases at J, with 9 bases in the middle. The CDR3 consists of 13 residues. CDR3 sequence (DNA): TGTGCCAGCAGTCCCCGGTCCAACACTGAAGCTTTCTTT. This codes for CASSPRSNTEAFF.

This clone has only a few counts. The chain has TRBV11-1 and TRBJ2-2; 11 bases are a match to TRBD2. Germline V gene data show CDR1 as SGHAT and CDR2 as FQDESV (reference sequence). The CDR3 consists of 17 residues. The V segment lost 6 bases and the J segment 5 bases; nucleotides outside the gene matches: 11. In DNA, the CDR3 is TGTGCCAGCAGTCAATTAGCGGGAGGGCCCTTGACCGGGGAGCTGTTTTTT. Protein sequence: CASSQLAGGPLTGELFF. Using reference TRBV11-1 and TRBJ2-2 for the parts outside the CDR3, the full variable domain is EAEVAQSPRYKITEKSQAVAFWCDPISGHATLYWYRQILGQGPELLVQFQDESVVDDSQLPKDRFSAERLKGVDSTLKIQPAELGDSAMYLCASSQLAGGPLTGELFFGEGSRLTVL.

The rearrangement uses TRBV7-8 and TRBJ2-3; D perhaps matches TRBD2 (5 bases). The V gene lost 3 bases and the J gene lost 2 bases, with 18 bases spanning the gap. The CDR3 is 17 amino acids. In germline, CDR1 is SGHVS, CDR2 FQNEAQ. CDR3 DNA sequence: TGTGCCAGCAGCTTTGTGGGAGTCGCACGCGACACAGATACGCAGTATTTT. This gives the protein CASSFVGVARDTDTQYF.

This clone was found a few times. The chain combines TRBV6-1 with TRBJ2-5; D remains unclear. CDR1 MNHNS and CDR2 SASEGT come from the germline V gene. The CDR3 is 16 residues long. V was trimmed by 3 bases and J by 1 base, leaving 15 bases between them. The CDR3 protein is CASSEGFPWTQETQYF. In nucleotides, the CDR3 is TGTGCCAGCAGTGAGGGGTTCCCTTGGACCCAAGAGACCCAGTACTTC.

The V gene is TRBV11-2, the J gene TRBJ2-7; TRBD2 is a possible D gene (6 bases). Trimming took 5 bases from V and 3 from J, leaving 14 bases between them. The germline CDR1 and CDR2 sequences are SGHAT and FQNNGV. The CDR3 contains 14 residues. The CDR3 region is CASSTQLANYEQYF. CDR3 coding DNA: TGTGCCAGCAGCACCCAACTAGCAAACTACGAGCAGTACTTC.